These 24 T cell receptor beta chains share one sample of origin, sequenced in a study of T and B cells in COVID-19 patients. Blood genomic DNA input for TRB amplification was 250-500 ng. Multiplex PCR with BIOMED2 TRB-A/B primer pools amplified TRB rearrangements. TCRdb ran MiXCR on the multiplex PCR reads and lists one entry per CDR3 protein. Here the sample spans about 16,000 distinct CDR3 sequences, roughly 29% being singletons. Sequenced sample: blood. The receptors were sampled from a human donor who had recovered from COVID-19.

By share of the sample, this clonotype is medium-sized (0.01 to 0.1%). The gene calls are TRBV19 and TRBJ2-2; possibly TRBD1 for D (6 bases). Per germline, CDR1 LNHDA and CDR2 SQIVND (reference sequence). V dropped 9 bases and J dropped 8 bases, with 13 bases sitting between them. This CDR3 comprises 12 residues. This CDR3 reads CASLQGIGELFF. Here the CDR3 DNA reads TGTGCCAGCCTACAGGGTATTGGGGAGCTGTTTTTT.

This clonotype was detected ten times or more. J is TRBJ2-1 and V is TRBV27, with TRBD2 matching over 10 bases. Germline CDR1 is MNHEY and CDR2 is SMNVEV (reference sequence). This CDR3 comprises 16 residues. The ends lost 2 bases at V and 10 bases at J; junction bases unmatched: 11. The CDR3 protein is CASSLIAGGPLREQFF. The DNA for the CDR3 is TGTGCCAGCAGTTTAATAGCGGGGGGCCCCCTAAGGGAGCAGTTCTTC.

The chain employs TRBV20-1 and TRBJ2-2, with D perhaps matching TRBD1 or TRBD2 (5 bases each). This CDR3 spans 13 amino acids. V gave up 6 bases and J gave up 1 base, with 9 bases separating them. CDR1 is DFQATT and CDR2 is SNEGSKA in the germline V gene (reference sequence). The DNA of the CDR3 is TGCAGTGCCCCGGGGCGGAACACCGGGGAGCTGTTTTTT. Its translation is CSAPGRNTGELFF.

In its sample, this clonotype is medium-sized. The CDR3 reads CASSVRPGQDDYEQYF. In nucleotides, the CDR3 is TGTGCCAGCAGTGTGCGGCCGGGACAGGACGACTACGAGCAGTACTTC. J is TRBJ2-7 and V is TRBV6-2 or TRBV6-3; 8 nucleotides align to TRBD1. From germline, CDR1 is MNHEY and CDR2 SVGEGT. V was pared by 5 bases and J by 3 bases, with 12 bases of the junction left unmatched. The CDR3 runs to 16 residues.

This clonotype is medium-sized by share. This chain uses TRBV19 with TRBJ2-5; unclear D gene. V was pared by 5 bases and J by 5 bases, with 15 bases between. This CDR3 has 14 amino acids. CDR1 is LNHDA, CDR2 SQIVND, per germline (reference sequence). As DNA, the CDR3 is TGTGCCAGTAGTTACCTCCTAGGTAGTGAGACCCAGTACTTC. Amino acids: CASSYLLGSETQYF. The variable domain in full, with the rest retrieved from reference TRBV19 and TRBJ2-5, is DGGITQSPKYLFRKEGQNVTLSCEQNLNHDAMYWYRQDPGQGLRLIYYSQIVNDFQKGDIAEGYSVSREKKESFPLTVTSAQKNPTAFYLCASSYLLGSETQYFGPGTRLLVL.

This clonotype was seen only once. The chain uses TRBV20-1 and TRBJ2-3, with TRBD2 identical over 15 bases. The CDR3 sequence is 15 residues long. Germline CDR1 DFQATT, CDR2 SNEGSKA (reference sequence). The ends lost 6 bases at V and 3 bases at J; junction bases unmatched: 4. The CDR3 is CSALGLAGGTDTQYF. The DNA for the CDR3 is TGCAGTGCGCTGGGACTAGCGGGGGGTACAGATACGCAGTATTTT.

This clonotype is deemed medium-sized. The V and J genes are TRBV6-6 and TRBJ2-3; the match to TRBD2 covers 7 bases. CDR3 length: 17 residues. Trimming cost V 2 bases and J 5 bases; bases outside gene matches: 13. The germline CDR1 and CDR2 sequences are MNHNY and SVGAGI (reference sequence). CDR3 protein: CASSYTSSGGSLDTQYF. The CDR3 DNA follows: TGTGCCAGCAGTTACACCTCTAGCGGAGGGAGTTTAGATACGCAGTATTTT.

V and J are TRBV6-5 and TRBJ1-5, with TRBD1 matching 8 bases. The germline CDR1 and CDR2 sequences are MNHEY and SVGAGI. J lost 4 bases, V lost 6 bases, and 5 bases had no gene match. This CDR3 is built from 14 residues. CDR3 amino acids: CASSRTGTNQPQHF. In DNA, the CDR3 is TGTGCCAGCAGCCGGACAGGGACTAATCAGCCCCAGCATTTT.

DNA of the CDR3: TGTGCCAGCAGCCGATGGGGGACAGGGTGGAGTTCACCCCTCCACTTT. Amino acids: CASSRWGTGWSSPLHF. J is TRBJ1-6 and V is TRBV11-2; TRBD1 agrees at 9 bases. J was trimmed by 9 bases and V by 5 bases; bases with no gene match: 11. The CDR3 runs to 16 residues. Per the germline V gene, CDR1 is SGHAT and CDR2 is FQNNGV.

The chain links TRBV19 to TRBJ1-6, with a tentative D call TRBD1 (5 bases). Germline lookup yields CDR1 LNHDA and CDR2 SQIVND (reference sequence). The ends were cut back, 6 bases at V and 11 bases at J, with 17 bases in the middle. The CDR3 length is 14 residues. CDR3 protein: CASRGHGRNAPLHF. For the CDR3, the DNA is TGTGCCAGTAGAGGACATGGACGAAACGCACCCCTCCACTTT.

This clonotype was seen only a few times. J is TRBJ2-5 and V is TRBV28; 15 bases are shared with TRBD2. The CDR3 covers 15 residues. Trimming at V came to 5 bases and at J to 4 bases, leaving 2 bases not matched to a gene. CDR1 is MDHEN, CDR2 SYDVKM, per germline. The CDR3 is CASSGLAGGRETQYF. The CDR3 DNA is TGTGCCAGCAGTGGACTAGCGGGAGGGCGAGAGACCCAGTACTTC.

The chain links TRBV7-9 to TRBJ2-3, with 7 bases aligning to TRBD1. J lost 0 bases, V lost 4 bases, and 10 bases had no gene match. This CDR3 is built from 17 residues. From germline, CDR1 is SEHNR and CDR2 FQNEAQ (reference sequence). CDR3: CASSSSRPGGSTDTQYF. CDR3 DNA: TGTGCCAGCAGCTCCTCTCGGCCAGGGGGAAGCACAGATACGCAGTATTTT. The full variable domain, in which reference TRBV7-9 and TRBJ2-3 provide the parts outside the CDR3, is DTGVSQNPRHKITKRGQNVTFRCDPISEHNRLYWYRQTLGQGPEFLTYFQNEAQLEKSRLLSDRFSAERPKGSFSTLEIQRTEQGDSAMYLCASSSSRPGGSTDTQYFGPGTRLTVL.

V gene TRBV18 combines with J gene TRBJ2-7; a weak D match, TRBD2 (6 bases). Germline CDR1 KGHSH, CDR2 LQKENI. The V end was cut by 3 bases, the J end by 7 bases, with 16 bases between. The CDR3 is 14 amino acids. In nucleotides, the CDR3 is TGTGCCAGCTCACCCGGGCCCGGCGGGGAAGAGCAGTACTTC. It encodes CASSPGPGGEEQYF.

This chain connects TRBV29-1 to TRBJ2-5; 11 bases fit TRBD1. The J call may not be correct, given that the DNA end is closer to TRBJ2-7. Germline loops: CDR1 SQVTM, CDR2 ANQGSEA. The CDR3 totals 15 residues. The CDR3 protein is CSVGSIGTGGYEQYF. CDR3 sequence (DNA): TGCAGCGTTGGATCAATTGGGACAGGGGGGTACGAGCAGTACTTC.

This clonotype was counted only a few times. The chain has TRBV24-1 and TRBJ1-2; D may be TRBD1 (6 bases). Between the trimmed V and J ends, which lost 7 bases and 2 bases, there was a span of 10 bases. The germline V gene encodes CDR1 KGHDR and CDR2 SFDVKD. The CDR3 extends over 13 amino acids. The CDR3 coding sequence is TGTGCCACCAGCAGGGGTGTAAACTATGGCTACACCTTC. Its translation: CATSRGVNYGYTF.

The V and J genes are TRBV6-2 or TRBV6-3 and TRBJ2-1; D may be TRBD2 (6 bases). V was cut by 6 bases and J by 0 bases, with 9 bases left in between. The CDR3 has 14 residues. The germline V gene encodes CDR1 MNHEY and CDR2 SVGEGT. The CDR3 protein is CASRDGSSYNEQFF. The DNA of the CDR3 is TGTGCCAGCAGGGACGGGAGCTCCTACAATGAGCAGTTCTTC.

This clonotype was observed a few times. The V gene is TRBV30, the J gene TRBJ1-2; tentative D call: TRBD1 (5 bases). Germline V gene data show CDR1 as GTSNPN and CDR2 as SVGIG (reference sequence). CDR3 length: 17 residues. V lost 3 bases and J 5 bases, leaving 25 bases between the germline ends. The CDR3 region is CAWSPPYSPGTLYGYTF. The CDR3 coding sequence is TGTGCCTGGAGCCCTCCATACTCACCCGGGACTCTATATGGCTACACCTTC. Full variable domain (missing parts from reference TRBV30 and TRBJ1-2): SQTIHQWPATLVQPVGSPLSLECTVEGTSNPNLYWYRQAAGRGLQLLFYSVGIGQISSEVPQNLSASRPQDRQFILSSKKLLLSDSGFYLCAWSPPYSPGTLYGYTFGSGTRLTVV.

Judged by abundance, this clonotype is medium-sized. The chain employs TRBV19 and TRBJ2-3, with TRBD2 identical over 10 bases. J gave up 0 bases and V 6 bases, and 3 bases lay outside the gene matches. Germline CDR1 reads LNHDA; CDR2 reads SQIVND (reference sequence). The CDR3 has 15 residues. The CDR3 DNA follows: TGTGCCAGTAGCCCGACTAGCGGGAGCACAGATACGCAGTATTTT. This translates into CASSPTSGSTDTQYF.

The rearrangement joins TRBV20-1 to TRBJ2-3; TRBD2 matches at 9 bases. Trimming cost V 8 bases and J 0 bases; bases outside gene matches: 15. CDR1 and CDR2 (germline): DFQATT, SNEGSKA (reference sequence). The CDR3 loop spans 17 amino acids. The chain's CDR3 is CSQLIILAGHSTDTQYF. The CDR3 nucleotides are TGCAGTCAGCTAATTATCCTAGCGGGACATAGCACAGATACGCAGTATTTT.

The chain couples TRBV18 to TRBJ2-3; the match to TRBD1 covers 7 bases. Germline V lookup: CDR1 KGHSH, CDR2 LQKENI. J gave up 2 bases and V 3 bases, and 20 bases lay outside the gene matches. The CDR3 covers 20 residues. CDR3 sequence: CASSPTAGTVAVEHTDTQYF. Here the CDR3 DNA reads TGTGCCAGCTCACCCACAGCCGGGACAGTGGCGGTAGAACACACAGATACGCAGTATTTT. The variable domain in full, with the rest retrieved from reference TRBV18 and TRBJ2-3, is NAGVMQNPRHLVRRRGQEARLRCSPMKGHSHVYWYRQLPEEGLKFMVYLQKENIIDESGMPKERFSAEFPKEGPSILRIQQVVRGDSAAYFCASSPTAGTVAVEHTDTQYFGPGTRLTVL.

The chain is built from TRBV6-2 or TRBV6-3 and TRBJ2-1; no clear D. This CDR3 region has 14 residues. The V and J ends lost 2 bases and 5 bases respectively, with 10 bases between them. Germline V lookup: CDR1 MNHEY, CDR2 SVGEGT. CDR3 nucleotides: TGTGCCAGCAGTTACGAGGAGCCCCACAATGAGCAGTTCTTC. Amino acids: CASSYEEPHNEQFF.

This clonotype was recorded a few times. The chain joins TRBV7-6 to TRBJ2-3, with D possibly matching TRBD2 (6 bases). V was cut by 5 bases and J by 2 bases, with 14 bases left in between. The CDR3 contains 15 residues. Germline CDR1 SGHVS, CDR2 FNYEAQ. The CDR3 sequence is CASSPKLAVTDTQYF. CDR3 DNA: TGTGCCAGCAGCCCAAAATTAGCGGTCACAGATACGCAGTATTTT.

The rearrangement uses TRBV29-1 and TRBJ2-5; 7 nucleotides match TRBD1. Germline values: CDR1 SQVTM, CDR2 ANQGSEA. There are 13 residues in the CDR3. V shed 6 bases, J shed 11 bases, and the junction held 15 bases outside the gene matches. CDR3 protein: CSVTGTVYNEQYF. The CDR3 DNA reads TGCAGCGTGACCGGGACAGTATACAATGAGCAGTACTTC.

The rearrangement uses TRBV5-4 and TRBJ1-1, with a weak D call TRBD1 (5 bases). The CDR3 is 14 amino acids. Germline CDR1 is SGHNT and CDR2 is YYREEE (reference sequence). Trimming removed 5 bases at V and 3 bases at J, with 14 bases between. The CDR3 loop is CASSPGGGYTEAFF. The CDR3 nucleotides read TGTGCCAGCAGTCCGGGGGGTGGTTACACTGAAGCTTTCTTT. The entire variable domain, with the rest obtained from reference TRBV5-4 and TRBJ1-1, is as follows: ETGVTQSPTHLIKTRGQQVTLRCSSQSGHNTVSWYQQALGQGPQFIFQYYREEENGRGNFPPRFSGLQFPNYSSELNVNALELDDSALYLCASSPGGGYTEAFFGQGTRLTVV.